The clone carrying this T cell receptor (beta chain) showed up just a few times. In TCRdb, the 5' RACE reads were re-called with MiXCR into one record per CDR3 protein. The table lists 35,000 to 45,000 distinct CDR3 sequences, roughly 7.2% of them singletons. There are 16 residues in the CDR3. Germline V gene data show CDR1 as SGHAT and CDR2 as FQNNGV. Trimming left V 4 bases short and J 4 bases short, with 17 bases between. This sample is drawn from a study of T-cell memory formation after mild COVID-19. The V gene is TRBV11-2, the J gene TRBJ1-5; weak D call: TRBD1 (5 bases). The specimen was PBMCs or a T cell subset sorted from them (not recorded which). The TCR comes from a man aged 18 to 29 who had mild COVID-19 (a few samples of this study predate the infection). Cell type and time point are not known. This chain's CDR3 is CASSSSSGTANQPQHF. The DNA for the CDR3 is TGTGCCAGCAGCTCCTCTTCCGGGACGGCGAATCAGCCCCAGCATTTT.